Many counts were recorded for the clone carrying this T cell receptor (beta chain). Its specificity is not known. TCRdb analysed the 5' RACE reads with MiXCR anew, one entry per CDR3 protein. The data contain about 21,000 distinct CDR3 sequences, 4.5% to 5% of them seen just once; the ten biggest clones take up around 7%. The sample is drawn from a study of spatial heterogeneity in lung cancer. Whole-study context: There were consistently more beta-chain sequences detected than alpha-chain sequences.

Sample time point: sample taken at primary tumor resection. Sequencing was performed on whole RNA extracted from tumor and nontumor lung tissue, or from frozen PBMC, and the material was left unsorted. General study findings and limits: The study found ubiquitous expanded tumor TCRs in blood more at resection than follow-up.

Trimming took 2 bases from V and 0 from J, leaving 8 bases between them. CDR1 MNHEY and CDR2 SMNVEV come from the germline V gene (reference sequence). The length of the CDR3 is 15 residues. The TCR sequence derives from a male donor with early-stage non-small cell lung cancer. This specimen consisted of PBMCs, obtained at surgery. The rearrangement links TRBV27 to TRBJ2-1; no clear D gene. CDR3 DNA: TGTGCCAGCAGTTTAAAGGGATTCTCCTACAATGAGCAGTTCTTC. Amino acids: CASSLKGFSYNEQFF.